These 9 T cell receptor beta chains were all obtained from the same sample, sequenced in a study of blood T cell repertoires in COVID-19. The repertoire was sequenced with immunoSEQ multiplex PCR; TCRdb's copy has only in-frame clones and lacks some. The sample consists of around 260,000 clones, around 78% of them appearing once. Sequenced: peripheral blood. The receptor source for this set is a man aged 60-69 years who had recovered from COVID-19.

V gene TRBV4-1 combines with J gene TRBJ2-3; D remains ambiguous. The CDR3 consists of 15 residues. V was clipped by 5 bases and J by 2 bases, with 14 bases between them. Per the germline V gene, CDR1 is MGHRA and CDR2 is YSYEKL. The CDR3 sequence is CASSKREVPTDTQYF. DNA of the CDR3: TGCGCCAGCAGCAAAAGAGAGGTCCCCACAGATACGCAGTATTTT.

CDR3 nucleotide sequence: TGTGCCAGCAGCTTGTGGCCACTAGTCTACGAGCAGTACTTC. Translated: CASSLWPLVYEQYF. The V and J genes are TRBV5-6 and TRBJ2-7; possibly TRBD2 for D (5 bases). Trimming took off 1 base at V and 3 bases at J, with 11 bases between the two ends. Per the germline V gene, CDR1 is SGHDT and CDR2 is YYEEEE. The CDR3 runs to 14 residues.

J is TRBJ1-5 and V is TRBV19; D is possibly TRBD1 (6 bases). The germline V and J ends were trimmed by 5 bases and 0 bases, with 17 bases remaining between them. Germline CDR1 reads LNHDA; CDR2 reads SQIVND (reference sequence). CDR3 length: 17 amino acids. CDR3 DNA: TGTGCCAGTAGTGTACAGGGTTGGGGTACTAGCAATCAGCCCCAGCATTTT. Protein product: CASSVQGWGTSNQPQHF. Full variable domain (remainder filled in from reference TRBV19 and TRBJ1-5): DGGITQSPKYLFRKEGQNVTLSCEQNLNHDAMYWYRQDPGQGLRLIYYSQIVNDFQKGDIAEGYSVSREKKESFPLTVTSAQKNPTAFYLCASSVQGWGTSNQPQHFGDGTRLSIL.

The chain joins TRBV4-1 to TRBJ1-2, with 8 bases matching TRBD1. The CDR3 loop spans 16 amino acids. J was trimmed by 2 bases and V by 1 base; bases with no gene match: 6. Germline lookup yields CDR1 MGHRA and CDR2 YSYEKL. The DNA of the CDR3 is TGCGCCAGCAGCCAAGTACCCCGGGACAGGAACTATGGCTACACCTTC. Its translation: CASSQVPRDRNYGYTF.

This clone was seen only once. The chain joins TRBV5-8 to TRBJ1-2, with D uncertain. The CDR3 consists of 14 residues. Germline V gene sequence: CDR1 SGHTS, CDR2 YDEGEE. The V and J ends lost 3 bases and 8 bases respectively, with 17 bases between them. The CDR3 protein is CASSSTIRRSGYTF. The CDR3 DNA reads TGTGCCAGCAGCTCAACTATTAGGCGAAGCGGCTACACCTTC.

This rearrangement joins TRBV27 to TRBJ2-1; 9 nucleotides agree with TRBD1. Germline lookup yields CDR1 MNHEY and CDR2 SMNVEV (reference sequence). The CDR3 is 15 residues long. Trimming took 3 bases from V and 8 from J; bases not matched to a gene: 8. As DNA, the CDR3 is TGTGCCAGCAGTTTTGGGGACAGGGACTTCGATGAGCAGTTCTTC. Translation gives CASSFGDRDFDEQFF.

The chain recombines TRBV7-9 with TRBJ2-6; TRBD1 matches at 7 bases. This CDR3 spans 19 amino acids. The germline gives CDR1 SEHNR, CDR2 FQNEAQ (reference sequence). Trimming removed 2 bases from V and 1 base from J; junction bases left unmatched: 11. The CDR3 sequence is CASSLTLTTGKSGANVLTF. The CDR3, as DNA: TGTGCCAGCAGCTTAACCCTGACGACAGGGAAGTCTGGGGCCAACGTCCTGACTTTC.

V gene TRBV19 combines with J gene TRBJ2-7; D call uncertain. Trimming removed 3 bases from V and 0 bases from J, with 12 bases in between. Germline-derived CDR1 and CDR2 are LNHDA and SQIVND (reference sequence). There are 15 residues in the CDR3. DNA of the CDR3: TGTGCCAGTAGTATTATAGCAGCTTTCTCCTACGAGCAGTACTTC. Translated: CASSIIAAFSYEQYF.

For the CDR3, the DNA is TGTGCCACCAGCAGAGGTTACTCGACAGGGGTGAACACTGAAGCTTTCTTT. Protein product: CATSRGYSTGVNTEAFF. This chain uses TRBV15 with TRBJ1-1; 8 nucleotides line up with TRBD1. Per germline, CDR1 LNHNV and CDR2 YYDKDF (reference sequence). The V segment lost 1 base and the J segment 0 bases; nucleotides outside the gene matches: 7. This CDR3 has 17 amino acids. The entire variable domain, with the rest obtained from reference TRBV15 and TRBJ1-1, is as follows: DAMVIQNPRYQVTQFGKPVTLSCSQTLNHNVMYWYQQKSSQAPKLLFHYYDKDFNNEADTPDNFQSRRPNTSFCFLDIRSPGLGDTAMYLCATSRGYSTGVNTEAFFGQGTRLTVV.